The sequence of this T cell receptor (beta chain) was determined in a study of tumor-infiltrating lymphocytes in oesophageal squamous cell carcinoma. Germline values: CDR1 SGHNT, CDR2 YYREEE (reference sequence). With 6 bases clipped from V and 5 bases from J, the junction kept 11 bases outside the gene matches. CDR3 size: 15 residues. TCRdb reprocessed the PCR reads via MiXCR and lists one record per CDR3 protein. The data hold some 15,000 distinct CDR3 sequences, with roughly 50% observed a single time. Sequencing was done on a sample of esophageal tumor tissue. This TCR came from a female donor with esophageal squamous cell carcinoma. The chain joins TRBV5-4 to TRBJ2-5; 9 bases match TRBD2. CDR3 nucleotides: TGTGCCAGCACCCTCTGGCGGGGGGGCGGGGAGACCCAGTACTTC. It specifies CASTLWRGGGETQYF.